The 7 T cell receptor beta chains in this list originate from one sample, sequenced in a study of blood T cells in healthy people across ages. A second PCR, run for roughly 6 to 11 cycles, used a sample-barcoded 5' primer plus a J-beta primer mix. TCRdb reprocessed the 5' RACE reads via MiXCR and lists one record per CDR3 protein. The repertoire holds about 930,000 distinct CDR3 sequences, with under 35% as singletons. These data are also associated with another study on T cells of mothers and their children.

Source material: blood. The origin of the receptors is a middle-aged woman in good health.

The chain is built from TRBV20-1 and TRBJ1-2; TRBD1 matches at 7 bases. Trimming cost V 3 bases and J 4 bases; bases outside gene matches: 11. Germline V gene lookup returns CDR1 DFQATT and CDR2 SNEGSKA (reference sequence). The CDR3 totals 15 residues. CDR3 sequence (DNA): TGCAGTGCTAGCCCATCCCAGACAGGGTCCTATGGCTACACCTTC. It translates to CSASPSQTGSYGYTF.

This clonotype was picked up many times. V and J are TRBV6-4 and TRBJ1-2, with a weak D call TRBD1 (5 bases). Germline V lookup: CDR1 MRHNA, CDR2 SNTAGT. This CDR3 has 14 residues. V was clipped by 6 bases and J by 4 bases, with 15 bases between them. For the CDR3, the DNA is TGTGCCAGCAGCGCTACCGGGACGGGCTATGGCTACACCTTC. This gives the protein CASSATGTGYGYTF.

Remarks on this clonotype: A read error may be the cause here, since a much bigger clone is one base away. The DNA of the CDR3 is TGTGCCAGCAGTTTATGGGGACAGGGATACAATGAGCAGGTCTTC. Amino acids: CASSLWGQGYNEQVF. The V gene is TRBV27, the J gene TRBJ2-1; 9 nucleotides agree with TRBD1. Germline CDR1 and CDR2: MNHEY and SMNVEV (reference sequence). The CDR3 covers 15 residues.

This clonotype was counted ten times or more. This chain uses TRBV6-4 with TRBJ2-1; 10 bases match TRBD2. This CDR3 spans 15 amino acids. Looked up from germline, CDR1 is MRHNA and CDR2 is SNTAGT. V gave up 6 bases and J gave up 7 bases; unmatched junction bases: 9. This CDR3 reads CASSPGLADGNEQFF. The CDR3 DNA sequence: TGTGCCAGCAGCCCCGGACTAGCGGACGGGAATGAGCAGTTCTTC.

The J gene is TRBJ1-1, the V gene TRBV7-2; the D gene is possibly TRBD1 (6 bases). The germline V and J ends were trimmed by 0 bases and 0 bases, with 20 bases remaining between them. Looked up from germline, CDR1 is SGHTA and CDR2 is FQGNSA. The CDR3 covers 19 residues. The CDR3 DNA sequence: TGTGCCAGCAGCTTAGCGAGGGGGACACCCCCGGGTATGAACACTGAAGCTTTCTTT. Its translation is CASSLARGTPPGMNTEAFF.

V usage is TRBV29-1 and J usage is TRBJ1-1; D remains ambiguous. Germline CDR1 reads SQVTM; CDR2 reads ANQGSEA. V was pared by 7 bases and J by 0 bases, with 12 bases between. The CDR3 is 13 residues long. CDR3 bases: TGCAGCGCTGAGGTCAGCATGAACACTGAAGCTTTCTTT. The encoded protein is CSAEVSMNTEAFF.

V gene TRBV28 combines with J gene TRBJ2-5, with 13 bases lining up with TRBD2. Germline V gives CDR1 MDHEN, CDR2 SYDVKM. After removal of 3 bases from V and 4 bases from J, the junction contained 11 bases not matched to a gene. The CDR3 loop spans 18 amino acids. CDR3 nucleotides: TGTGCCAGCAGTTTCTCAACTAGCGGGGGGGCCGGGCGAGAGACCCAGTACTTC. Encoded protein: CASSFSTSGGAGRETQYF.